The next 7 T cell receptor beta chains were all read from a single sample in a study of PD-L1 blockade in urothelial cancer (dated by TCRdb to about 2017). The meaning of the sample's time point label: peripheral blood 6 weeks after treatment start. Library construction relied on the immunoSEQ multiplex PCR assay. TCRdb limited this immuneACCESS table to in-frame rearrangements with V and J called. A share of clones is missing; checked studies link under half to unresolved V genes, and the rest is unexplained. In all, the sample holds some 110,000 clones, and around 88% of those were seen once. Clones ranked in the top ten supply around 1.7% of the sample. Sample: PBMCs, taken around atezolizumab (anti-PD-L1) treatment. All receptors derive from a man in his fifties or sixties with urothelial cancer.

This clone was counted once. This rearrangement joins TRBV28 to TRBJ1-2, with D perhaps TRBD1 (5 bases). With 1 base removed from V and 4 bases from J, the gap between germline ends came to 10 bases. CDR1 is MDHEN and CDR2 is SYDVKM in the germline V gene. The CDR3 has 14 residues. The CDR3 spells CASSLSGLGYGYTF. The CDR3 region has the DNA TGTGCCAGCAGTTTATCAGGGTTAGGCTATGGCTACACCTTC.

The rearrangement links TRBV5-6 to TRBJ1-1; D possibly corresponds to TRBD1 (6 bases). CDR1 SGHDT and CDR2 YYEEEE come from the germline V gene. This CDR3 comprises 15 residues. Trimming removed 7 bases at V and 2 bases at J, with 18 bases between. In DNA form, the CDR3 reads TGTGCCAGCGGAGGTCAGGGACACTATAACACTGAAGCTTTCTTT. This translates into CASGGQGHYNTEAFF.

The chain couples TRBV7-2 to TRBJ2-7, with a weak D call TRBD1 (5 bases). This CDR3 spans 13 amino acids. CDR1 and CDR2 from the germline V gene are SGHTA and FQGNSA. V was shortened by 2 bases and J by 5 bases, with 10 bases between the two germline ends. The CDR3 spells CASSLQTGDEQYF. The CDR3 nucleotides are TGTGCCAGCAGCTTACAAACAGGCGACGAGCAGTACTTC.

The chain combines TRBV7-9 with TRBJ1-2; maybe TRBD1 (5 bases). With 2 bases removed from V and 0 bases from J, the gap between germline ends came to 13 bases. Germline CDR1 is SEHNR and CDR2 is FQNEAQ (reference sequence). The CDR3 spans 16 residues. The CDR3 sequence is CASSLQGWDPNYGYTF. CDR3 coding DNA: TGTGCCAGCAGCTTACAGGGATGGGATCCTAACTATGGCTACACCTTC.

The chain joins TRBV2 to TRBJ1-4, with 8 bases fitting TRBD1. After removal of 8 bases from V and 6 bases from J, the junction contained 2 bases not matched to a gene. In germline, CDR1 is SNHLY, CDR2 FYNNEI. This CDR3 is 12 amino acids long. The CDR3 here is CASRQGYEKLFF. CDR3 nucleotides: TGTGCCAGCCGACAGGGGTATGAAAAACTGTTTTTT.

V and J are TRBV19 and TRBJ2-3; 11 bases are a match to TRBD2. This CDR3 region has 14 residues. Germline V lookup: CDR1 LNHDA, CDR2 SQIVND (reference sequence). Trimming removed 4 bases from V and 4 bases from J; junction bases left unmatched: 1. The CDR3 spells CASSSSGGADTQYF. The CDR3 nucleotides are TGTGCCAGTAGTAGTAGCGGGGGGGCAGATACGCAGTATTTT.

This chain links TRBV7-9 with TRBJ2-5; tentatively, D is TRBD1 (5 bases). This CDR3 region has 10 residues. V lost 5 bases, J lost 8 bases, and 6 bases lay in between. Germline lookup yields CDR1 SEHNR and CDR2 FQNEAQ (reference sequence). The CDR3: CASSTGTQYF. The CDR3 DNA is TGTGCCAGCAGCACAGGTACCCAGTACTTC.